A selection of T cell receptor beta chains follows, all from one sample in a study of blood T cells in healthy people across ages. Using its own MiXCR run on the 5' RACE reads, TCRdb lists one record per CDR3 protein. This table holds approximately 700,000 distinct CDR3 sequences, approximately 31% found once. Sequencing was performed on blood. All receptors derive from a woman aged 80 or over in good health. Both conserved end residues are part of each CDR3. A D gene is named only where the DNA matches it firmly. Some rows mark clone size as missing; the rest say once, few, many or name a class of expanded clone.

>-|TRBV19|TRBD1|TRBJ1-2|16
CASSFGQGLTNYGYTF
TGTGCCAGTAGCTTCGGACAGGGTCTGACTAACTATGGCTACACCTTC
>-|TRBV25-1|-|TRBJ1-6|17
CASSEEKLGSYNSPLHF
TGTGCCAGCAGTGAAGAAAAGCTGGGGTCCTATAATTCACCCCTCCACTTT
>many|TRBV7-7|-|TRBJ2-2|17
CASSLSPGPLIGGELFF
TGTGCTAGCAGCTTATCCCCGGGACCGCTAATAGGCGGGGAGCTGTTTTTT
>many|TRBV20-1|-|TRBJ1-6|14
CSASPPQGDSPLHF
TGCAGTGCTAGCCCCCCCCAGGGAGACTCACCCCTCCACTTT
>-|TRBV28|TRBD1|TRBJ1-5|16
CASSQLRDRADQPQHF
TGTGCCAGCAGTCAACTAAGGGACAGGGCTGATCAGCCCCAGCATTTT
>many|TRBV24-1|-|TRBJ2-1|12
CATSDLGNEQFF
TGTGCCACCAGTGATTTAGGCAATGAGCAGTTCTTC
>-|TRBV7-2|TRBD2|TRBJ2-1|20
CASSLLGAGGIPSSYNEQFF
TGTGCCAGCAGCCTCTTGGGGGCGGGGGGTATTCCAAGCTCCTACAATGAGCAGTTCTTC
>many|TRBV30|-|TRBJ2-1|14
CAWSHATGQRALFF
TGTGCCTGGAGCCACGCCACAGGACAGCGCGCGCTGTTCTTC
>-|TRBV28|-|TRBJ2-2|13
CASLDSNTGELFF
TGTGCCAGTTTGGACAGTAACACCGGGGAGCTGTTTTTT
>-|TRBV25-1|-|TRBJ2-7|13
CASREAGSYEQYF
TGTGCCAGCAGAGAGGCGGGGTCCTACGAGCAGTACTTC
>-|TRBV5-1|-|TRBJ2-2|17
CASSLDTFGMGTGELFF
TGCGCCAGCAGCCTCGACACGTTCGGTATGGGAACCGGGGAGCTGTTTTTT
>many|TRBV5-1|TRBD1|TRBJ2-7|14
CASSRTGAPYEQYF
TGCGCCAGCAGCCGGACAGGTGCACCTTACGAGCAGTACTTC
>-|TRBV6-6|TRBD1|TRBJ2-1|16
CASSYPLGTGTNEQFF
TGTGCCAGCAGTTACCCCCTCGGGACAGGGACAAATGAGCAGTTCTTC
>-|TRBV10-3|-|TRBJ2-3|14
CAISETGASDTQYF
TGTGCCATCAGTGAGACGGGCGCCTCAGATACGCAGTATTTT
>many|TRBV7-2|-|TRBJ2-5|15
CASSLEGSRVETQYF
TGTGCCAGCAGCTTAGAAGGGTCGAGGGTGGAGACCCAGTACTTC
>-|TRBV27|TRBD2|TRBJ2-7|16
CASRQTLAGRSYEQYF
TGTGCCAGCAGACAAACCCTAGCGGGAAGGTCGTACGAGCAGTACTTC